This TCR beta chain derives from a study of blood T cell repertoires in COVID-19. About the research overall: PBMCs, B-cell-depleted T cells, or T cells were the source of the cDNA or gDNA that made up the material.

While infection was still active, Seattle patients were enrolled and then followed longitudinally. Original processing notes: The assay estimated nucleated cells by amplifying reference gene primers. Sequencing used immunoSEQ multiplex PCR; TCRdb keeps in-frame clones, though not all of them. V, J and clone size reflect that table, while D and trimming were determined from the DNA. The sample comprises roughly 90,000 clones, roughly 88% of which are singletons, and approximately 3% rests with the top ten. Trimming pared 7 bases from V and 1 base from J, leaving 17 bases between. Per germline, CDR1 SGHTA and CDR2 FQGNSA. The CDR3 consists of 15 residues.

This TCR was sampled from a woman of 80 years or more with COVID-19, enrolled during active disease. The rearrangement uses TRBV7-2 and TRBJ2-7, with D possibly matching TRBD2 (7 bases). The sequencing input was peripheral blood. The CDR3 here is CASTPSGGQSYEQYF. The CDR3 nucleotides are TGTGCCAGCACCCCCTCGGGAGGACAGTCCTACGAGCAGTACTTC.